A single T cell receptor (beta chain) is shown here with its context. Its antigen is not identified. The PCR contained 60 Vbeta and 13 Jbeta primers. Clones were read by immunoSEQ multiplex PCR, and TCRdb kept only the in-frame ones, dropping some. The sample has about 200,000 clones; 60% to 85% are singletons. These data belong to a study of cytomegalovirus exposure and HLA in healthy donors. Study-level results: Immune exposure information available was restricted to CMV serostatus. Three chains tied to CMV proved CMV antigen-specific in vitro. The majority of TCR sequences were rare, yet some public TCRs appeared in many donors.

This CDR3 has 16 amino acids. Germline V gives CDR1 SGHTS, CDR2 YDEGEE. V lost 7 bases to trimming and J lost 2 bases, with 21 bases between them. The specimen sequenced was PBMCs. This receptor was obtained from a man aged 35-49 years in good health and CMV-seronegative. The genes are TRBV5-8 and TRBJ2-5; D is perhaps TRBD2 (6 bases). CDR3 sequence: CASGLRGGGPQETQYF. CDR3 sequence (DNA): TGTGCCAGCGGACTCCGGGGTGGAGGGCCTCAAGAGACCCAGTACTTC.